One and the same sample provided the 23 T cell receptor beta chains below, sequenced in a study of long-term antiretroviral therapy in people with HIV. The assay used was immunoSEQ (version v3.0), run at survey level. TCRdb keeps only in-frame clones here, not all; method: immunoSEQ multiplex PCR. The table lists fewer than 20,000 clones, 70% to 80% of them singletons, with 20% to 25% in the top ten. The sequences come from unsorted PBMCs, collected 2.1 years after starting antiretroviral therapy. The receptors were sampled from a man aged 40-49 years with HIV.

This chain connects TRBV19 to TRBJ2-2; a possible D gene is TRBD1 (5 bases). Germline V gives CDR1 LNHDA, CDR2 SQIVND (reference sequence). The CDR3 loop spans 14 amino acids. Trimming left V 6 bases short and J 3 bases short, with 11 bases between. The CDR3 protein is CASRTTDYTGELFF. CDR3 DNA sequence: TGTGCCAGTAGGACGACAGACTACACCGGGGAGCTGTTTTTT. Combining the CDR3 with reference TRBV19 and TRBJ2-2 gives the whole variable domain DGGITQSPKYLFRKEGQNVTLSCEQNLNHDAMYWYRQDPGQGLRLIYYSQIVNDFQKGDIAEGYSVSREKKESFPLTVTSAQKNPTAFYLCASRTTDYTGELFFGEGSRLTVL.

The chain links TRBV5-8 to TRBJ1-5; perhaps TRBD1 as D (6 bases). Germline V gene sequence: CDR1 SGHTS, CDR2 YDEGEE. V shed 3 bases and J shed 5 bases, with 15 bases lying between them. The CDR3 covers 15 residues. CDR3 bases: TGTGCCAGCAGCTACGGGACACTTGACTATCAGCCCCAGCATTTT. Its translation is CASSYGTLDYQPQHF.

This chain links TRBV5-8 with TRBJ1-5; 10 bases align to TRBD1. Germline trimming cut 4 bases from V and 2 bases from J; bases unmatched to any gene: 6. CDR3 length equals 16 residues. Germline V gene data show CDR1 as SGHTS and CDR2 as YDEGEE. CDR3 DNA: TGTGCCAGCAGCAACGACAGGGGGCTAGGCAATCAGCCCCAGCATTTT. Protein sequence: CASSNDRGLGNQPQHF.

V gene TRBV6-4 combines with J gene TRBJ1-1; no clear D gene. Germline V gene lookup returns CDR1 MRHNA and CDR2 SNTAGT. The CDR3 loop spans 13 amino acids. V was trimmed by 6 bases and J by 2 bases, leaving 10 bases between them. CDR3 DNA sequence: TGTGCCAGCAGCCAGGCGGGCAACACTGAAGCTTTCTTT. Its translation is CASSQAGNTEAFF.

V is TRBV27 and J is TRBJ1-4; the match to TRBD1 covers 9 bases. CDR3 length: 15 residues. V shed 7 bases and J 7 bases; nucleotides not matched to a gene: 10. Germline V lookup: CDR1 MNHEY, CDR2 SMNVEV (reference sequence). CDR3 sequence: CASTLTGGGGEKLFF. In nucleotides, the CDR3 is TGTGCCAGCACCTTAACAGGGGGCGGTGGTGAAAAACTGTTTTTT. The full variable domain, completed using reference TRBV27 and TRBJ1-4, is EAQVTQNPRYLITVTGKKLTVTCSQNMNHEYMSWYRQDPGLGLRQIYYSMNVEVTDKGDVPEGYKVSRKEKRNFPLILESPSPNQTSLYFCASTLTGGGGEKLFFGSGTQLSVL.

This clone was detected only once. The genes are TRBV12-2 and TRBJ1-5; the listed D gene, TRBD1, was not tested against the DNA. TRBV12-2 is classified as a pseudogene. The CDR3 extends over 15 amino acids. The DNA of the CDR3 is TGTGCAAGTCGCTCCACTCCAGGTAGCAATCAGCCCCAGCATTTT. Its protein product is CASRSTPGSNQPQHF.

The V call is TRBV10-2, the J call TRBJ1-2; 11 nucleotides line up with TRBD1. This CDR3 comprises 15 residues. Per the germline V gene, CDR1 is WSHSY and CDR2 is SAAADI. Losses at the gene ends were 6 bases for V and 4 bases for J; bases not matched to a gene: 7. The CDR3 sequence: CASSTGTGGGYGYTF. Here the CDR3 DNA reads TGCGCCAGCAGCACCGGGACAGGGGGAGGCTATGGCTACACCTTC.

This chain uses TRBV2 with TRBJ2-3; TRBD1 matches at 7 bases. The J segment lost 3 bases and the V segment lost 6 bases, leaving 6 bases of the junction unmatched. Looked up from germline, CDR1 is SNHLY and CDR2 is FYNNEI. The CDR3 has 14 amino acids. The CDR3 protein is CASRAGQETDTQYF. The CDR3 DNA sequence: TGTGCCAGCAGAGCCGGACAGGAAACAGATACGCAGTATTTT.

V and J are TRBV2 and TRBJ1-4; TRBD1 matches 8 bases. Germline V gives CDR1 SNHLY, CDR2 FYNNEI. Unmatched junction bases numbered 4, after V lost 7 bases and J lost 0 bases. The length of the CDR3 is 15 residues. In nucleotides, the CDR3 is TGTGCCAGCATTCGGGACAGGTCAACTAATGAAAAACTGTTTTTT. Translating it yields CASIRDRSTNEKLFF.

Only a few counts were recorded for this clone. The chain uses TRBV27 and TRBJ1-2; D gene ambiguous. Germline V gives CDR1 MNHEY, CDR2 SMNVEV (reference sequence). CDR3 length equals 12 residues. V lost 5 bases and J 5 bases, leaving 9 bases between the germline ends. The DNA for the CDR3 is TGTGCCAGCAGTCCCGGGCCTTATGGCTACACCTTC. It encodes CASSPGPYGYTF.

The table lists this clone with a few counts. The CDR3 spells CAISDLGGQPQHF. The CDR3 DNA is TGTGCCATCAGTGACCTAGGAGGGCAGCCCCAGCATTTT. The chain combines TRBV10-3 with TRBJ1-5; the D is unclear. The V end lost 3 bases, the J end lost 7 bases, and 10 bases lay between the germline ends. Germline V gene lookup returns CDR1 ENHRY and CDR2 SYGVKD. The CDR3 is made up of 13 amino acids.

V is TRBV18 and J is TRBJ1-1; D may be TRBD1 (6 bases). Germline assignment: CDR1 KGHSH and CDR2 LQKENI. The CDR3 consists of 18 residues. Trimming took 3 bases from V and 0 from J, leaving 20 bases between them. The CDR3 loop reads CASSPLGWRTDLNTEAFF. The CDR3 DNA reads as TGTGCCAGCTCACCTTTAGGCTGGAGGACAGACTTGAACACTGAAGCTTTCTTT.

This clone was counted between two and nine times. This sequence joins TRBV5-4 and TRBJ1-2, with TRBD1 matching 10 bases. The CDR3 has 14 amino acids. CDR1 and CDR2 from the germline V gene are SGHNT and YYREEE (reference sequence). Losses at the gene ends were 0 bases for V and 7 bases for J; bases not matched to a gene: 3. The CDR3 coding sequence is TGTGCCAGCAGCTTGGGACAGGGGGCCGGTGGCTACACCTTC. It specifies CASSLGQGAGGYTF.

The chain links TRBV5-4 to TRBJ1-3, with D possibly matching TRBD1 (5 bases). Trimming took off 0 bases at V and 1 base at J, with 8 bases between the two ends. Germline CDR1 reads SGHNT; CDR2 reads YYREEE (reference sequence). CDR3 length: 15 amino acids. CDR3 in DNA: TGTGCCAGCAGCTTGGACGGGGGATCTGGAAACACCATATATTTT. Its translation is CASSLDGGSGNTIYF.

This clone was observed a few times. The CDR3 DNA is TGTGCCAGCAGTTTTGTTCAGGGGATGAACACTGAAGCTTTCTTT. Translation gives CASSFVQGMNTEAFF. The chain is built from TRBV27 and TRBJ1-1; tentatively, D is TRBD1 (6 bases). Trimming removed 3 bases at V and 0 bases at J, with 11 bases between. Germline V gene data show CDR1 as MNHEY and CDR2 as SMNVEV (reference sequence). The CDR3 runs 15 residues.

The V call is TRBV5-6, the J call TRBJ2-7; 10 bases align to TRBD1. V gave up 3 bases and J gave up 3 bases; unmatched junction bases: 3. Germline assignment: CDR1 SGHDT and CDR2 YYEEEE. The CDR3 runs to 14 residues. CDR3 in amino acids: CASSSRTGGYEQYF. The CDR3 coding sequence is TGTGCCAGCAGCTCTAGGACAGGGGGCTACGAGCAGTACTTC.

The V call is TRBV30, the J call TRBJ1-1; tentative D call: TRBD1 (6 bases). CDR1 is GTSNPN, CDR2 SVGIG, per germline (reference sequence). V was cut by 0 bases and J by 0 bases, with 11 bases left in between. The CDR3 spans 15 residues. CDR3 DNA sequence: TGTGCCTGGAGTGTACGGGGGCGCGTGAACACTGAAGCTTTCTTT. Amino acid sequence: CAWSVRGRVNTEAFF.

This chain links TRBV27 with TRBJ2-1; D is undetermined. Germline V lookup: CDR1 MNHEY, CDR2 SMNVEV (reference sequence). V was cut by 4 bases and J by 3 bases, with 10 bases left in between. The CDR3 sequence is 14 residues long. CDR3 sequence reads: CASSYGRSYNEQFF. CDR3 DNA: TGTGCCAGCAGTTATGGCAGGAGCTACAATGAGCAGTTCTTC.

This chain joins TRBV5-6 and TRBJ2-2, with D hard to call. Trimming left V 6 bases short and J 3 bases short, with 18 bases between. There are 16 residues in the CDR3. Looked up from germline, CDR1 is SGHDT and CDR2 is YYEEEE. This chain's CDR3 is CASKTLKEIDTGELFF. CDR3 sequence (DNA): TGTGCCAGCAAAACGCTAAAGGAAATCGACACCGGGGAGCTGTTTTTT.

CDR3: CASSLVIGAPGYTF. The CDR3 DNA reads TGTGCCAGCAGCTTAGTGATAGGAGCACCTGGCTACACCTTC. The chain uses TRBV7-9 and TRBJ1-2; D remains unclear. V dropped 1 base and J dropped 7 bases, with 13 bases sitting between them. The CDR3 length is 14 residues. Per germline, CDR1 SEHNR and CDR2 FQNEAQ (reference sequence).

The chain recombines TRBV5-1 with TRBJ2-6; 7 positions agree with TRBD2. Per germline, CDR1 SGHRS and CDR2 YFSETQ. With V trimmed by 4 bases and J by 0 bases, 4 bases remained unmatched. CDR3 size: 16 residues. The CDR3 DNA is TGCGCCAGCAGCCGGAGCGGGGACTCTGGGGCCAACGTCCTGACTTTC. It is translated as CASSRSGDSGANVLTF.

This sequence joins TRBV13 and TRBJ1-4; the match to TRBD1 covers 7 bases. CDR3 length: 18 residues. V shed 2 bases and J 0 bases; nucleotides not matched to a gene: 9. Germline-derived CDR1 and CDR2 are PRHDT and FYEKMQ (reference sequence). The CDR3 loop is CASSLSRDRDATNEKLFF. DNA of the CDR3: TGTGCCAGCAGCTTAAGCCGGGACAGAGATGCAACTAATGAAAAACTGTTTTTT.

This clone was recorded only once. Germline and junction disagree at one end, which may indicate a read error. The J gene is TRBJ1-1, the V gene TRBV7-9; no definite D call. Germline V gene sequence: CDR1 SEHNR, CDR2 FQNEAQ (reference sequence). There are 12 residues in the CDR3. Written as DNA, the CDR3 is TGTGCCAGCAGTTTAGCCGCGACTGAAGCTTTCTTT. This translates into CASSLAATEAFF.